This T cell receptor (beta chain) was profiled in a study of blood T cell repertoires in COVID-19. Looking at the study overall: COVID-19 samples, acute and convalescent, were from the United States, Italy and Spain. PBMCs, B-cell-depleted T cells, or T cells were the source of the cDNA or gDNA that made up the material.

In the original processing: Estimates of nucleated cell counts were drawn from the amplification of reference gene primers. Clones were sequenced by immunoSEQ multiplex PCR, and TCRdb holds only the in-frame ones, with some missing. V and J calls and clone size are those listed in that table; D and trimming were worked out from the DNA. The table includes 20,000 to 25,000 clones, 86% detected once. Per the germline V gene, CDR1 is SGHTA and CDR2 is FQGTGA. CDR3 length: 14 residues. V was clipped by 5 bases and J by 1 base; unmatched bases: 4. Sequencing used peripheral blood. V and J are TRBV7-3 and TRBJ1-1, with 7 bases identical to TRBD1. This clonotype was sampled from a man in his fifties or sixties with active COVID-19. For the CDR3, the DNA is TGTGCCAGCAGCAAGGGACAGTCGAACACTGAAGCTTTCTTT. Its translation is CASSKGQSNTEAFF.